The clone carrying this TCR beta chain was seen more than once but under ten times. The target antigen is unknown. Those patients picked for sequencing had displayed CD8+CD57+ cell expansion on flow cytometry. Blood samples were obtained from patients who had received no prior therapy. The germline V and J ends were trimmed by 0 bases and 7 bases, with 7 bases remaining between them. The CDR3 contains 12 residues. CDR1 is SGHRS, CDR2 YFSETQ, per germline. The data originate from a study of CD8+CD57+ T cells in acquired aplastic anemia. Study as a whole: Yields of DNA that came from sorted CD4+ and CD8+ cells averaged approximately 3.5 ug. General observations from the study: Sharing between patients and controls was observed for twenty-nine CD8+ CDR3 sequences.

Using genomic DNA as the template, TCR beta VDJ and CDR3 profiling was carried out. Each CDR3 protein is one row after TCRdb ran MiXCR on the reads. The sample lists about 470,000 distinct CDR3 sequences, roughly a third occurring once. The J gene is TRBJ1-1, the V gene TRBV5-1; D not resolved. The sequenced material came from sorted CD4+, CD8+, or CD8+CD57+ T cells (not recorded which) from PBMCs. This receptor was taken from a human donor with aplastic anemia. Here the CDR3 DNA reads TGCGCCAGCAGCTTGGATGGGAGTGAAGCTTTCTTT. This translates into CASSLDGSEAFF.